These T cell receptor beta chains were read from a single sample in a study of control samples from healthy donors and cancer patients. Measured with immunoSEQ multiplex PCR; TCRdb has only the in-frame clones, and not every one. The data show about 70,000 clones, with about 94% seen just once and 2.5% to 3% held by the top ten. The source material was blood. These receptors were collected from a woman aged 25 to 45 in good health. Each CDR3 is given with its conserved first and last residue. The D gene is left open where the match is weak. Clone size is given for some rows only: seen once, a few or many times, or a class if the clone is expanded.

v_gene	abundance	d_gene	len	j_gene	CDR3nt	CDR3aa
TRBV21-1	-	-	14	TRBJ2-4	TGTGCCAGCAGCAAAAGGGGACAGGGGATAGTTCAGTACTTC	CASSKRGQGIVQYF
TRBV10-1	-	TRBD1	15	TRBJ1-2	TGCGCCAGCAGTGCTGGACAGGGGGCTAACTATGGCTACACCTTC	CASSAGQGANYGYTF
TRBV5-1	-	-	14	TRBJ2-5	TGCGCCAGCAGCTTTGGCGGAAACGAAGAGACCCAGTACTTC	CASSFGGNEETQYF
TRBV19	-	TRBD1	16	TRBJ1-2	TGTGCCAGTAGTATTTCAAGAGATAGACAGGGTCGCGGCTACACCTTC	CASSISRDRQGRGYTF
TRBV5-4	-	-	14	TRBJ1-1	TGTGCCAGCAGCCCGGACGTACCGAACACTGAAGCTTTCTTT	CASSPDVPNTEAFF
TRBV4-1	-	TRBD1	16	TRBJ2-3	TGCGCCAGCAGCCAATCTGGGACAGTAGGCACAGATACGCAGTATTTT	CASSQSGTVGTDTQYF
TRBV11-2	-	-	12	TRBJ2-5	TGTGCCAGCAGCTTAGAGCAGGGGACCCAGTACTTC	CASSLEQGTQYF
TRBV6-5	once	-	11	TRBJ1-1	TGTGCCTCCGGGAGAGGGGCCAAAGCTTTCTTT	CASGRGAKAFF
TRBV28	-	-	14	TRBJ1-5	TGTGCCAGTGCCGGGACAAGGAGGTGGCAGCCCCAGCATTTT	CASAGTRRWQPQHF
TRBV28	-	-	15	TRBJ1-1	TGTGCCAGCAGTTCGGGGGGTGGTGGATTCACTGAAGCTTTCTTT	CASSSGGGGFTEAFF
TRBV28	-	TRBD2	16	TRBJ2-3	TGTGCCAGCAGGGGGGCAGCGGGGGCCCTCACAGATACGCAGTATTTT	CASRGAAGALTDTQYF
TRBV2	-	-	14	TRBJ2-1	TGTGCCAGCAGGGCCGGGGACTGGTTCAATGAGCAGTTCTTC	CASRAGDWFNEQFF
TRBV3-1/TRBV3-2	-	-	12	TRBJ2-4	TGTGCCAGCAGCCAAGCGGAAGGCATTCAGTACTTC	CASSQAEGIQYF
TRBV12-5	-	TRBD2	18	TRBJ2-3	TGTGCTAGTGGTTTGTCGACCGCGGGACTCGTGGGAGGGGATACGCAGTATTTT	CASGLSTAGLVGGDTQYF
TRBV7-3	-	TRBD2	15	TRBJ2-5	TGTGCCAGCAGGGCGACTAGCGGAAGGGAAGAGACCCAGTACTTC	CASRATSGREETQYF
TRBV11-2	-	-	11	TRBJ1-1	TGTGCCAGCGCACTGAACACTGAAGCTTTCTTT	CASALNTEAFF
TRBV3-1/TRBV3-2	once	-	12	TRBJ2-5	TGTGCCAGCAGCCAAGTGGGCGGGACCCAGTACTTC	CASSQVGGTQYF
TRBV5-6	-	-	18	TRBJ1-6	TGTGCCAGCGTTCGTACCACGGGGGTTGGAATTGTTCATTCACCCCTCCACTTT	CASVRTTGVGIVHSPLHF
TRBV7-9	-	-	16	TRBJ2-2	TGTGCCAGCAGCTTTGACGGGAGCCATATCTCCGGGGAGCTGTTTTTT	CASSFDGSHISGELFF
TRBV14	-	-	15	TRBJ1-2	TGTGCCAGCAGCCACCAAACAGGGACTTCCGTTGGCTACACCTTC	CASSHQTGTSVGYTF
TRBV7-8	-	-	15	TRBJ2-3	TGTGCCAGCAGCAACGGGAGTCCTAGCACAGATACGCAGTATTTT	CASSNGSPSTDTQYF
TRBV11-2	-	-	13	TRBJ2-2	TGTGCCAGCAGCTTAACGGCCCCCGGGGAGCTGTTTTTT	CASSLTAPGELFF
TRBV10-1	-	TRBD1	14	TRBJ2-1	TGCGCCAGCAGTGAAGGACAGGGACGAAATGAGCAGTTCTTC	CASSEGQGRNEQFF
TRBV7-2	-	-	14	TRBJ2-6	TGTGCCAGCAGCGCAGGCGTTGGGGCCAACGTCCTGACTTTC	CASSAGVGANVLTF
TRBV2	-	-	13	TRBJ1-2	TGTGCCAGCACCACGGAGGGGGTGAGAGGCTACACCTTC	CASTTEGVRGYTF
TRBV19	-	-	14	TRBJ1-4	TGTGCCAGTAGTATCGGCGTAACTAATGAAAAACTGTTTTTT	CASSIGVTNEKLFF
TRBV4-2	once	-	15	TRBJ1-4	TGTGCCAGCAGCCAGGACCTTGGGCAGGGTGAAAAACTGTTTTTT	CASSQDLGQGEKLFF
TRBV9	once	-	14	TRBJ1-4	TGTGCCAGCAGCGTAGCGGGCAGAAATGAAAAACTGTTTTTT	CASSVAGRNEKLFF
TRBV28	-	-	15	TRBJ2-5	TGTGCCAGCAGTTCAAGGGGCCTGTACCAAGAGACCCAGTACTTC	CASSSRGLYQETQYF
TRBV11-2	-	-	15	TRBJ1-3	TGTGCCAGCAGCCTTAGCGCGGGGACTGGAAACACCATATATTTT	CASSLSAGTGNTIYF
TRBV2	-	-	13	TRBJ1-4	TGTGCCAGCAGTGAAACGCCGGTAGGAAAACTGTTTTTT	CASSETPVGKLFF
TRBV5-6	-	-	12	TRBJ2-1	TGTGCCAGCAGAAGACGAGGGTTTGAGCAGTTCTTC	CASRRRGFEQFF
TRBV10-3	-	-	17	TRBJ2-3	TGTGCCATCAGTGAGTCTGAGCTCTTAAGGGGAACAGATACGCAGTATTTT	CAISESELLRGTDTQYF
TRBV20-1	-	-	11	TRBJ1-2	TGCAGTGCCCAGACCCTCGGGGTCTACACCTTC	CSAQTLGVYTF
TRBV5-1	-	-	14	TRBJ1-1	TGCGCCAGCAGAATTGGACTGGTTAACACTGAAGCTTTCTTT	CASRIGLVNTEAFF
TRBV21-1	-	-	19	TRBJ2-3	TGTGCCAGTGAAGTAAGGAAGATAATCGGGGGCGCAAGCACAGATACGCAGTATTTT	CASEVRKIIGGASTDTQYF
TRBV5-1	-	TRBD1	15	TRBJ2-7	TGCGCCAGCAGCTGGGACAGGGTCCGTTCCTACGAGCAGTACTTC	CASSWDRVRSYEQYF
TRBV2	once	TRBD1	15	TRBJ2-2	TGTGCCAGCAGGAAGACAGGGGCGAACACCGGGGAGCTGTTTTTT	CASRKTGANTGELFF
TRBV11-2	-	-	12	TRBJ1-2	TGTGCCAGCAGCTTAGAGGGGTATGGCTACACCTTC	CASSLEGYGYTF
TRBV19	-	-	15	TRBJ2-1	TGTGCCAGTAGTAAGTCGTCAGGCTCCTACAATGAGCAGTTCTTC	CASSKSSGSYNEQFF
TRBV4-1	-	TRBD1	14	TRBJ1-4	TGCGCCAGCAGCCTCGGGACAGCCGACGGAAAACTGTTTTTT	CASSLGTADGKLFF
TRBV2	once	-	13	TRBJ2-7	TGTGCCAGCAGAGAGGGAGGCTCCTACGAGCAGTACTTC	CASREGGSYEQYF
TRBV27	-	-	16	TRBJ1-5	TGTGCCAGCAGTTTATACGGGGGGCTAGTAACTCAGCCCCAGCATTTT	CASSLYGGLVTQPQHF
TRBV7-9	-	-	15	TRBJ2-1	TGTGCCAGCAGCCCCCAGGGCGGCTCCTACAATGAGCAGTTCTTC	CASSPQGGSYNEQFF
TRBV6-5	once	-	14	TRBJ1-3	TGTGCCAGCAAGGTCGGGCCGAGCGGAAACACCATATATTTT	CASKVGPSGNTIYF
TRBV6-2/TRBV6-3	-	-	14	TRBJ1-4	TGTGCCAGCAGTTTCAGACAGCGCTCGGAAAAACTGTTTTTT	CASSFRQRSEKLFF
TRBV7-8	-	-	16	TRBJ1-5	TGTGCCAGCAGCTTAGGGGGCCCAAATAGCAATCAGCCCCAGCATTTT	CASSLGGPNSNQPQHF
TRBV5-1	-	-	14	TRBJ1-5	TGCGCCAGCAGCCCTACAGGAGATCAATGGCCCCAGCATTTT	CASSPTGDQWPQHF
TRBV4-2	-	TRBD1	15	TRBJ1-1	TGTGCCAGCAGCCAAGGACAGGGGGCCCACACTGAAGCTTTCTTT	CASSQGQGAHTEAFF
TRBV4-1	-	-	13	TRBJ1-3	TGCGCCAGCAGCCAAGAGCCTGGAAACACCATATATTTT	CASSQEPGNTIYF
TRBV7-3	-	TRBD1	14	TRBJ2-7	TGTGCCAGCAGCTCATCGACAGGGCCTCAACAGCAGTACTTC	CASSSSTGPQQQYF
TRBV2	-	TRBD1	14	TRBJ2-5	TGTGCCAGCAGTGAAGGTGCCAGGGGGGAGACCCAGTACTTC	CASSEGARGETQYF
TRBV2	-	-	14	TRBJ2-3	TGTGCCAGCAATAGGGAGGGGGCGCAAGATACGCAGTATTTT	CASNREGAQDTQYF
TRBV12-3/TRBV12-4	-	-	13	TRBJ1-5	TGTGCCAGCAACAGGGAGCTTGGGCAGCCCCAGCATTTT	CASNRELGQPQHF
TRBV29-1	few	-	14	TRBJ1-3	TGCAGCGCAACCCTAGGGTTTGCTGGAAACACCATATATTTT	CSATLGFAGNTIYF
TRBV5-1	-	-	15	TRBJ1-3	TGCGCCAGCAGCTTGGAACAGGGAGCTGGAAACACCATATATTTT	CASSLEQGAGNTIYF